This T cell receptor (beta chain) was captured by sequencing in a study of T-cell reconstitution after alpha-beta-depleted transplantation in children. This sample's TCRbeta library carried unique molecular identifier barcodes. TCRdb re-analysed the PCR reads in MiXCR, keeping a single row per CDR3 protein. This table holds just over 950,000 distinct CDR3 sequences, under 30% found once. The V and J ends lost 5 bases and 7 bases respectively, with 6 bases between them. Germline V gene data show CDR1 as LNHNV and CDR2 as YYDKDF (reference sequence). The CDR3 sequence is 11 residues long. This clonotype was counted a few times.

The chain combines TRBV15 with TRBJ2-4; no clear D. Sequences were derived from PBMCs, mostly from graft donor cells, sampled 360 days after TCRalphabeta/CD19-depleted stem cell transplant. This TCR was recovered from a boy younger than two who had a stem cell transplant for SCID, so the T cells may come from the graft donor. The CDR3: CATSGSNIQYF. CDR3 sequence (DNA): TGTGCCACCAGCGGCAGTAACATTCAGTACTTC.